This is a list of T cell receptor beta chains from one sample in a study of blood T cell repertoires in COVID-19. The data were produced by immunoSEQ multiplex PCR, yet TCRdb's version contains in-frame clones alone and is incomplete. Of about 75,000 clones listed, approximately 87% were seen once; the top ten hold 2.5%. The sample taken for sequencing was peripheral blood. The source is a human donor in a cohort sampled during active COVID-19. CDR3s include the opening cysteine and the closing phenylalanine or tryptophan. Fields, in order: J gene, V gene, clone size, D gene, CDR3 protein, CDR3 DNA. The D gene is left open where the match is weak. Where a row states a size, it is once, few, many or the class of an expanded clone; other rows omit it.

J gene: TRBJ1-2
V gene: TRBV14
clone size: NA
D gene: NA
CDR3 protein: CASSQERGAGYGYTF
CDR3 DNA: TGTGCCAGCAGCCAAGAACGGGGGGCTGGCTATGGCTACACCTTC

J gene: TRBJ2-1
V gene: TRBV18
clone size: NA
D gene: NA
CDR3 protein: CASFGGDNEQFF
CDR3 DNA: TGTGCCAGCTTTGGCGGCGACAATGAGCAGTTCTTC

J gene: TRBJ2-5
V gene: TRBV5-1
clone size: once
D gene: NA
CDR3 protein: CASSRQGRETQYF
CDR3 DNA: TGCGCCAGCAGCCGGCAGGGTCGGGAGACCCAGTACTTC

J gene: TRBJ2-1
V gene: TRBV27
clone size: once
D gene: TRBD2
CDR3 protein: CASSNPSSGRGNEQFF
CDR3 DNA: TGTGCCAGCAGCAATCCGTCTAGCGGGAGAGGTAATGAGCAGTTCTTC

J gene: TRBJ2-1
V gene: TRBV14
clone size: NA
D gene: TRBD2
CDR3 protein: CASRSSGTSGRGEQFF
CDR3 DNA: TGTGCCAGCAGGTCTTCCGGGACTAGCGGGAGAGGGGAGCAGTTCTTC

J gene: TRBJ2-3
V gene: TRBV19
clone size: NA
D gene: TRBD2
CDR3 protein: CASHAGAGGPPDTQYF
CDR3 DNA: TGTGCCAGTCACGCGGGAGCGGGAGGGCCCCCAGATACGCAGTATTTT

J gene: TRBJ2-3
V gene: TRBV7-9
clone size: NA
D gene: NA
CDR3 protein: CASSLDQGADTQYF
CDR3 DNA: TGTGCCAGCAGCTTAGATCAGGGCGCAGATACGCAGTATTTT

J gene: TRBJ2-1
V gene: TRBV14
clone size: NA
D gene: TRBD2
CDR3 protein: CASSHPRGGRALGYNEQFF
CDR3 DNA: TGTGCCAGCAGCCACCCCCGTGGCGGGAGGGCCTTAGGGTACAATGAGCAGTTCTTC

J gene: TRBJ2-2
V gene: TRBV4-1
clone size: NA
D gene: NA
CDR3 protein: CASSQDVSGEGAITGELFF
CDR3 DNA: TGCGCCAGCAGCCAAGATGTCTCCGGTGAAGGGGCGATCACCGGGGAGCTGTTTTTT

J gene: TRBJ1-2
V gene: TRBV7-8
clone size: NA
D gene: TRBD1
CDR3 protein: CASTQGAWVGGYTF
CDR3 DNA: TGTGCCAGCACCCAGGGGGCGTGGGTCGGTGGCTACACCTTC

J gene: TRBJ1-1
V gene: TRBV2
clone size: NA
D gene: TRBD1
CDR3 protein: CASSDRDRNTEAFF
CDR3 DNA: TGTGCCAGCAGCGACCGGGACAGGAACACTGAAGCTTTCTTT

J gene: TRBJ1-6
V gene: TRBV7-2
clone size: NA
D gene: NA
CDR3 protein: CASSLGRGVHSPLHF
CDR3 DNA: TGTGCCAGCAGCTTGGGGAGAGGAGTCCATTCACCCCTCCACTTT

J gene: TRBJ1-1
V gene: TRBV29-1
clone size: NA
D gene: TRBD1
CDR3 protein: CSVERTGTGTEAFF
CDR3 DNA: TGCAGCGTTGAAAGGACAGGAACTGGCACTGAAGCTTTCTTT

J gene: TRBJ1-5
V gene: TRBV7-2
clone size: NA
D gene: TRBD1
CDR3 protein: CASSYDRGANQPQHF
CDR3 DNA: TGTGCCAGCAGTTATGACAGGGGGGCCAATCAGCCCCAGCATTTT

J gene: TRBJ1-1
V gene: TRBV5-4
clone size: NA
D gene: TRBD1
CDR3 protein: CASSLDLSGQLNTEAFF
CDR3 DNA: TGTGCCAGCAGCTTGGACTTATCGGGACAGCTTAACACTGAAGCTTTCTTT

J gene: TRBJ2-1
V gene: TRBV7-2
clone size: NA
D gene: TRBD2
CDR3 protein: CASSGGLAYYNEQFF
CDR3 DNA: TGTGCCAGCAGCGGTGGACTAGCGTACTACAATGAGCAGTTCTTC

J gene: TRBJ2-5
V gene: TRBV30
clone size: NA
D gene: NA
CDR3 protein: CAWSISVETQYF
CDR3 DNA: TGTGCCTGGAGTATTAGTGTGGAGACCCAGTACTTC

J gene: TRBJ2-3
V gene: TRBV7-6
clone size: NA
D gene: NA
CDR3 protein: CASSLRAADTQYF
CDR3 DNA: TGTGCCAGCAGCCTGAGGGCCGCAGATACGCAGTATTTT

J gene: TRBJ1-6
V gene: TRBV4-3
clone size: NA
D gene: NA
CDR3 protein: CASSQLGGAGNNSPLHF
CDR3 DNA: TGCGCCAGCAGCCAATTGGGGGGGGCGGGAAATAATTCACCCCTCCACTTT

J gene: TRBJ1-1
V gene: TRBV10-3
clone size: NA
D gene: NA
CDR3 protein: CAISWQNTEAFF
CDR3 DNA: TGTGCCATCAGTTGGCAGAACACTGAAGCTTTCTTT

J gene: TRBJ2-1
V gene: TRBV7-2
clone size: NA
D gene: TRBD2
CDR3 protein: CASSPSGLAGGYNEQFF
CDR3 DNA: TGTGCCAGCAGCCCGTCGGGGCTAGCGGGGGGTTACAATGAGCAGTTCTTC

J gene: TRBJ1-4
V gene: TRBV18
clone size: few
D gene: NA
CDR3 protein: CASSPGEATNEKLFF
CDR3 DNA: TGTGCCAGCTCACCCGGAGAGGCAACTAATGAAAAACTGTTTTTT

J gene: TRBJ1-5
V gene: TRBV13
clone size: NA
D gene: TRBD1
CDR3 protein: CASSLGGQPSNQPQHF
CDR3 DNA: TGTGCCAGCAGCCTAGGGGGACAGCCTAGCAATCAGCCCCAGCATTTT

J gene: TRBJ2-3
V gene: TRBV4-1
clone size: once
D gene: TRBD2
CDR3 protein: CASSQDRTSRRGGDTQYF
CDR3 DNA: TGCGCCAGCAGCCAGGACCGGACTAGCCGGAGGGGAGGAGATACGCAGTATTTT

J gene: TRBJ1-2
V gene: TRBV6-4
clone size: NA
D gene: TRBD1
CDR3 protein: CASSPDRGNYGYTF
CDR3 DNA: TGTGCCAGCAGTCCCGACAGGGGGAACTATGGCTACACCTTC

J gene: TRBJ2-2
V gene: TRBV4-3
clone size: NA
D gene: TRBD1
CDR3 protein: CASSRDRYITGELFF
CDR3 DNA: TGCGCCAGCAGCCGGGACAGGTATATCACCGGGGAGCTGTTTTTT

J gene: TRBJ1-2
V gene: TRBV6-5
clone size: NA
D gene: NA
CDR3 protein: CASSYSEIDYGYTF
CDR3 DNA: TGTGCCAGCAGTTACTCCGAGATAGACTATGGCTACACCTTC

J gene: TRBJ2-1
V gene: TRBV14
clone size: NA
D gene: NA
CDR3 protein: CASSRMTDSYNEQFF
CDR3 DNA: TGTGCCAGCAGCCGTATGACAGACTCCTACAATGAGCAGTTCTTC